One and the same sample provided the 17 T cell receptor beta chains below, sequenced in a study of blood T cell dynamics during melanoma immunotherapy. The assay was immunoSEQ multiplex PCR, and TCRdb's table has in-frame clones only and misses some. The data show thousands of clones, 70% to 90% seen once. Time point in this sample: week 3, after first cycle of checkpoint inhibitor. The sequences come from blood, collected from a patient treated with checkpoint blockade. Source of these receptors: a human donor with melanoma.

V gene TRBV5-1 combines with J gene TRBJ1-4; D gene uncertain. CDR1 is SGHRS, CDR2 YFSETQ, per germline. The CDR3 sequence is 16 residues long. V dropped 3 bases and J dropped 6 bases, with 18 bases sitting between them. The CDR3 reads CASSSHPSHSYEKLFF. The CDR3 bases are TGCGCCAGCAGCTCCCACCCTTCGCACAGCTATGAAAAACTGTTTTTT.

J is TRBJ1-6 and V is TRBV5-4; tentative D call: TRBD1 (6 bases). The CDR3 has 15 amino acids. V was trimmed by 0 bases and J by 9 bases, leaving 13 bases between them. Per germline, CDR1 SGHNT and CDR2 YYREEE (reference sequence). CDR3 protein: CASSLDSRGGSPLHF. The CDR3 coding sequence is TGTGCCAGCAGCTTGGACAGCCGAGGGGGTTCACCCCTCCACTTT.

V gene TRBV11-2 combines with J gene TRBJ2-7; D gene uncertain. Germline assignment: CDR1 SGHAT and CDR2 FQNNGV. The CDR3 loop spans 13 amino acids. V was pared by 7 bases and J by 0 bases, with 10 bases between. The CDR3 here is CASILGSSYEQYF. The CDR3 DNA is TGTGCCAGCATCTTGGGCAGCTCCTACGAGCAGTACTTC.

The V call is TRBV29-1, the J call TRBJ1-5, with 7 bases aligning to TRBD1. This CDR3 is 14 amino acids long. Trimming cost V 4 bases and J 3 bases; bases outside gene matches: 6. Germline CDR1 reads SQVTM; CDR2 reads ANQGSEA. The CDR3 loop reads CSVGGGRDNQPQHF. Here the CDR3 DNA reads TGCAGCGTTGGAGGGGGCAGGGACAATCAGCCCCAGCATTTT. The whole variable domain, remainder taken from reference TRBV29-1 and TRBJ1-5, is SAVISQKPSRDICQRGTSLTIQCQVDSQVTMMFWYRQQPGQSLTLIATANQGSEATYESGFVIDKFPISRPNLTFSTLTVSNMSPEDSSIYLCSVGGGRDNQPQHFGDGTRLSIL.

V usage is TRBV4-1 and J usage is TRBJ1-2, with 7 positions matching TRBD1. V dropped 0 bases and J dropped 4; count of bases not matched to a gene: 5. There are 15 residues in the CDR3. Germline CDR1 reads MGHRA; CDR2 reads YSYEKL. This CDR3 is CASSQDLAGGYGYTF. In nucleotides, the CDR3 is TGCGCCAGCAGCCAAGATCTTGCAGGGGGCTATGGCTACACCTTC.

The chain couples TRBV27 to TRBJ2-7, with 9 bases matching TRBD1. The CDR3 is made up of 14 amino acids. Germline V CDR1 and CDR2: MNHEY, SMNVEV (reference sequence). J was trimmed by 5 bases and V by 6 bases; bases with no gene match: 8. The CDR3 reads CASSTGQGFHEQYF. In nucleotides, the CDR3 is TGTGCCAGCAGCACTGGACAGGGGTTCCACGAGCAGTACTTC.

CDR3 region: CASNPGDRPYEQYF. In DNA, the CDR3 is TGTGCCAGTAACCCAGGGGACCGTCCCTACGAGCAGTACTTC. The rearrangement links TRBV19 to TRBJ2-7, with a tentative D call TRBD1 (6 bases). The germline V and J ends were trimmed by 7 bases and 2 bases, with 15 bases remaining between them. The CDR3 consists of 14 residues. CDR1 and CDR2 from the germline V gene are LNHDA and SQIVND (reference sequence).

This chain uses TRBV6-1 with TRBJ1-4; TRBD1 might be the D (5 bases). This CDR3 spans 16 amino acids. Per germline, CDR1 MNHNS and CDR2 SASEGT. Deletions cut 4 bases from V and 8 bases from J, with 20 bases between. CDR3 coding DNA: TGTGCCAGCAGTGTGCCCATCCCAGGGTATTCGGAAAAACTGTTTTTT. It is translated as CASSVPIPGYSEKLFF.

This clone was seen only once. The genes are TRBV7-2 and TRBJ2-5, with D possibly called TRBD1 or TRBD2 (5 bases each). Germline V gene sequence: CDR1 SGHTA, CDR2 FQGNSA. V lost 4 bases and J lost 5, with 17 bases in between. This CDR3 contains 15 residues. For the CDR3, the DNA is TGTGCCAGCAGCTCCTACCTGGGACCTTCGGAGACCCAGTACTTC. Translated, it gives CASSSYLGPSETQYF.

The chain employs TRBV5-1 and TRBJ2-7; 7 bases line up with TRBD2. Germline values: CDR1 SGHRS, CDR2 YFSETQ. J lost 9 bases, V lost 4 bases, and 4 bases had no gene match. This CDR3 has 11 amino acids. CDR3: CASSEGEGQYF. DNA for the CDR3: TGCGCCAGCAGCGAAGGGGAGGGGCAGTACTTC.

A few counts support this clone. The V call is TRBV4-3, the J call TRBJ2-6; D gene unclear. Germline CDR1 reads LGHNA; CDR2 reads YSLEER. Trimming shortened V by 0 bases and J by 2 bases, and 8 bases separated the two germline ends. The CDR3 contains 16 residues. This CDR3 reads CASSQDGTAGANVLTF. The CDR3 DNA follows: TGCGCCAGCAGCCAAGATGGTACCGCTGGGGCCAACGTCCTGACTTTC.

This clone has more than one count but fewer than ten. The CDR3 region has the DNA TGTGCCAGCAGCTTAATCGGCAACTATGGCTACACCTTC. It is translated as CASSLIGNYGYTF. The J gene is TRBJ1-2, the V gene TRBV7-8; D call uncertain. Germline V gene data show CDR1 as SGHVS and CDR2 as FQNEAQ. CDR3 length: 13 residues. Deletions cut 2 bases from V and 2 bases from J, with 6 bases between. Filled out from reference TRBV7-8 and TRBJ1-2, the complete variable domain reads GAGVSQSPRYKVAKRGQDVALRCDPISGHVSLFWYQQALGQGPEFLTYFQNEAQLDKSGLPSDRFFAERPEGSVSTLKIQRTQQEDSAVYLCASSLIGNYGYTFGSGTRLTVV.

The chain combines TRBV6-6 with TRBJ2-5; tentative D call: TRBD2 (5 bases). The closer fit of TRBJ2-7 to the DNA end suggests the J call may be wrong. CDR1 is MNHNY, CDR2 SVGAGI, per germline (reference sequence). The CDR3 is made up of 13 amino acids. CDR3 in amino acids: CASSPGKTYEQYF. The CDR3 DNA reads TGTGCCAGCAGTCCCGGGAAGACCTACGAGCAGTACTTC.

The genes are TRBV28 and TRBJ1-2, with D perhaps matching TRBD1 (6 bases). The CDR3 contains 15 residues. Germline V lookup: CDR1 MDHEN, CDR2 SYDVKM. The V gene lost 7 bases and the J gene lost 5 bases, with 20 bases spanning the gap. The CDR3 region is CASTQGGGSLYGYTF. CDR3 nucleotide sequence: TGTGCCAGCACCCAGGGAGGGGGGTCCTTATATGGCTACACCTTC.

This chain connects TRBV28 to TRBJ2-7; D ambiguous. The CDR3 has 17 amino acids. V was shortened by 6 bases and J by 2 bases, with 23 bases between the two germline ends. Per germline, CDR1 MDHEN and CDR2 SYDVKM. Here the CDR3 reads CASSSPDNGELTYEQYF. The CDR3 DNA sequence: TGTGCCAGCAGCTCCCCCGACAATGGGGAACTCACCTACGAGCAGTACTTC. Filled out from reference TRBV28 and TRBJ2-7, the complete variable domain reads DVKVTQSSRYLVKRTGEKVFLECVQDMDHENMFWYRQDPGLGLRLIYFSYDVKMKEKGDIPEGYSVSREKKERFSLILESASTNQTSMYLCASSSPDNGELTYEQYFGPGTRLTVT.

The chain recombines TRBV7-2 with TRBJ2-7; 8 bases agree with TRBD2. J was trimmed by 2 bases and V by 4 bases; bases with no gene match: 10. Germline CDR1 reads SGHTA; CDR2 reads FQGNSA. This CDR3 has 16 residues. The CDR3 reads CASSSGGAGAPYEQYF. Written as DNA, the CDR3 is TGTGCCAGCAGCTCCGGGGGGGCAGGGGCACCCTACGAGCAGTACTTC.

This clone was counted once. This sequence joins TRBV2 and TRBJ1-3; D perhaps matches TRBD1 (6 bases). The CDR3 sequence is 16 residues long. V was trimmed by 6 bases and J by 0 bases, leaving 15 bases between them. The germline CDR1 and CDR2 sequences are SNHLY and FYNNEI. The CDR3 nucleotides read TGTGCCAGCAGCCGACAGGACTATAGCTCTGGAAACACCATATATTTT. Its translation: CASSRQDYSSGNTIYF.